Described below is a single T cell receptor beta chain sequence and its context. What it binds is unknown. Sequenced by immunoSEQ multiplex PCR; TCRdb stores in-frame clones only, minus some. The profile shows more than 400,000 clones, approximately 95% of them singletons. The data stem from a study of shared clonotypes between healthy human individuals. The germline V gene encodes CDR1 KGHSH and CDR2 LQKENI. Trimming removed 0 bases from V and 7 bases from J, with 18 bases in between. CDR3 length equals 17 residues. Study-level findings and limits: Owing to a small donor count, the genetic and exposure-history diversity represented was limited.

The J gene is TRBJ1-4, the V gene TRBV18, with D unclear. The sample consisted of naive CD4+ T cells sorted from blood. Subset: CD45RA+ positively selected. The TCR was taken from a woman aged 25-40 years in good health. The CDR3 region has the DNA TGTGCCAGCTCACCACCCAGCCTCGGTAAAGGCGGTGAAAAACTGTTTTTT. Its translation: CASSPPSLGKGGEKLFF.